This TCR beta chain stems from a study of blood T cell repertoires in COVID-19. Overall study context: The origin of the acute and convalescent COVID-19 samples was the United States, Italy and Spain.

This CDR3 has 14 residues. Germline assignment: CDR1 SGHTA and CDR2 FQGNSA. V lost 1 base and J lost 2, with 8 bases in between. Repertoires were generated with immunoSEQ multiplex PCR, while TCRdb's copy carries only in-frame clones and drops some. The sample consists of about 140,000 clones, 85% to 90% of them appearing once. This clonotype originated in a woman in her fifties or sixties with acute or convalescent COVID-19. Material for sequencing was peripheral blood. The gene calls are TRBV7-2 and TRBJ1-1; possibly TRBD1 for D (5 bases). CDR3 sequence: CASSLEGTNTEAFF. The DNA of the CDR3 is TGTGCCAGCAGCTTAGAGGGGACTAACACTGAAGCTTTCTTT.